Listed below are T cell receptor beta chains from one sample, sequenced in a study of blood T cell repertoires in COVID-19. Data came from immunoSEQ multiplex PCR; TCRdb stores just in-frame clones and leaves some out. The data contain about 150,000 clones, approximately 85% of them singletons. Sequencing input: peripheral blood. The receptors come from a man older than 75 with COVID-19, enrolled during active disease. CDR3s include the opening cysteine and the closing phenylalanine or tryptophan. Each record gives: V gene, clone size, J gene, CDR3 length, D gene, CDR3 DNA, CDR3 protein. The D gene is left open where the match is weak. Expanded clones are given a class, and other clones once, few, many or no size at all.

>TRBV19|NA|TRBJ1-5|16|TRBD1
TGTGCCAGTAGTACCCGACAGGGGGCACGGAATCAGCCCCAGCATTTT
CASSTRQGARNQPQHF
>TRBV19|once|TRBJ1-5|12|TRBD1
TGTGCCAGTAGTATCCGACAGGGGGTCCAGCATTTT
CASSIRQGVQHF
>TRBV6-6|NA|TRBJ2-7|12|NA
TGTGCCAGCGGAGAAACAGGGTTCGAGCAGTACTTC
CASGETGFEQYF
>TRBV5-1|NA|TRBJ1-5|15|NA
TGCGCCAGCAGCTTGTCGGATGGGGGGAATCAGCCCCAGCATTTT
CASSLSDGGNQPQHF
>TRBV15|NA|TRBJ2-5|16|TRBD2
TGTGCCACCAGCAGCGGACTAGGATTCGACCAAGAGACCCAGTACTTC
CATSSGLGFDQETQYF
>TRBV6-6|NA|TRBJ1-4|14|TRBD1
TGTGCCAGCAGGGGACAGGGGTCGGGCGAAAAACTGTTTTTT
CASRGQGSGEKLFF
>TRBV19|NA|TRBJ2-7|12|TRBD1
TGTGCCATTCCACAGGGGGCGGGGGAGCAGTACTTC
CAIPQGAGEQYF
>TRBV24-1|NA|TRBJ2-2|17|TRBD1
TGTGCCACCAGTGATTTAACAGGGGGCCGGTACACCGGGGAGCTGTTTTTT
CATSDLTGGRYTGELFF
>TRBV19|NA|TRBJ2-3|17|TRBD2
TGTGCCAGTAGTTCCCTGGGGACTAGCGGGGCCACAGATACGCAGTATTTT
CASSSLGTSGATDTQYF
>TRBV7-3|NA|TRBJ1-5|20|NA
TGTGCCAGCAGCTTAATGGCAGGGGCGAGCTACTCCTATAGCAATCAGCCCCAGCATTTT
CASSLMAGASYSYSNQPQHF
>TRBV11-2|few|TRBJ1-5|12|NA
TGTGCCAGCAGCTTAGGCCGGGGGCCCCAGCATTTT
CASSLGRGPQHF